The 11 T cell receptor beta chains below were found in one sample sequenced in a study of T cell repertoires in cytomegalovirus infection. Each CDR3 protein is one row after TCRdb ran MiXCR on the reads. The table lists about 210,000 distinct CDR3 sequences, roughly 6.5% of them singletons. The sequencing sample was made of PBMCs. The receptors originated from a human donor in good health (CMV status not recorded). Some clones in this sample may be carry-over from other donors' samples.

This clonotype was counted at least ten times. The J gene is TRBJ1-1, the V gene TRBV5-4; 9 positions agree with TRBD1. Germline V gene data show CDR1 as SGHNT and CDR2 as YYREEE (reference sequence). The CDR3 runs 15 residues. J was trimmed by 8 bases and V by 6 bases; bases with no gene match: 14. The DNA for the CDR3 is TGTGCCAGCACCAATCTTTTGGGACAGGGCAAGGAAGCTTTCTTT. This translates into CASTNLLGQGKEAFF.

In this sample, this clonotype turned up many times. This chain joins TRBV20-1 and TRBJ2-3; 7 bases align to TRBD2. Germline V lookup: CDR1 DFQATT, CDR2 SNEGSKA (reference sequence). This CDR3 has 12 amino acids. With V trimmed by 5 bases and J by 8 bases, 7 bases remained unmatched. The CDR3 sequence: CSAGGGLLTQYF. The CDR3 DNA reads as TGCAGTGCTGGGGGGGGACTACTTACGCAGTATTTT.

Only a few counts were recorded for this clonotype. The J gene is TRBJ2-2, the V gene TRBV23-1, with D perhaps TRBD2 (5 bases). TRBV23-1 belongs to the ORF category, with a function that is uncertain. The CDR3 is 15 amino acids. V was pared by 8 bases and J by 0 bases, with 13 bases between. CDR3 amino acids: CASLPDGTNTGELFF. CDR3 sequence (DNA): TGCGCCAGCCTCCCAGACGGGACGAACACCGGGGAGCTGTTTTTT.

This clonotype was counted ten times or more. This chain connects TRBV28 to TRBJ2-7, with D unresolved. Trimming pared 2 bases from V and 4 bases from J, leaving 15 bases between. From germline, CDR1 is MDHEN and CDR2 SYDVKM. The CDR3 sequence is 15 residues long. CDR3: CASSLISGLRYEQYF. The CDR3 nucleotides read TGTGCCAGCAGTTTAATAAGTGGCCTAAGATACGAGCAGTACTTC.

This clonotype was detected ten times or more. This rearrangement joins TRBV6-4 to TRBJ2-3; 7 nucleotides agree with TRBD2. The V segment lost 4 bases and the J segment 2 bases; nucleotides outside the gene matches: 6. From germline, CDR1 is MRHNA and CDR2 SNTAGT. The CDR3 consists of 15 residues. CDR3 protein: CASSAQRGSTDTQYF. The CDR3 DNA sequence: TGTGCCAGCAGTGCCCAGCGGGGTTCCACAGATACGCAGTATTTT.

This clonotype was recorded at least ten times. The chain joins TRBV12-3 or TRBV12-4 to TRBJ1-1; tentatively, D is TRBD1 (6 bases). This CDR3 region has 12 residues. The V end was cut by 9 bases, the J end by 4 bases, with 12 bases between. CDR3 nucleotides: TGTGCCAGGGACAGAGGGGGCACTGAAGCTTTCTTT. This sequence encodes CARDRGGTEAFF.

This clonotype came up many times. The CDR3 sequence is CASSLWGAGTTGELFF. The CDR3 nucleotides read TGTGCCAGCAGCTTATGGGGTGCAGGCACCACCGGGGAGCTGTTTTTT. The V and J genes are TRBV5-5 and TRBJ2-2, with D uncertain. This CDR3 is built from 16 residues. Germline V lookup: CDR1 SGHKS, CDR2 YYEKEE (reference sequence). V was clipped by 2 bases and J by 4 bases, with 15 bases between them.

This clonotype was seen at least ten times. The chain links TRBV19 to TRBJ1-1, with D possibly being TRBD1 (5 bases). V shed 3 bases and J shed 2 bases, with 13 bases lying between them. The CDR3 totals 15 residues. Germline values: CDR1 LNHDA, CDR2 SQIVND (reference sequence). CDR3 nucleotide sequence: TGTGCCAGTAGTATTAGGAGACAGCAAAACACTGAAGCTTTCTTT. Residues: CASSIRRQQNTEAFF.

At least ten counts were recorded for this clonotype. Sequence at one end of the junction differs from germline and may be a read error. V usage is TRBV5-1 and J usage is TRBJ2-3; D is unresolved. The CDR3 sequence is 12 residues long. CDR1 and CDR2 (germline): SGHRS, YFSETQ. CDR3 region: CASSLAGDTQYF. CDR3 bases: TGTGCCAGCAGCTTAGCCGGAGATACGCAGTATTTT. The full variable domain, its missing parts supplied by reference TRBV5-1 and TRBJ2-3, is KAGVTQTPRYLIKTRGQQVTLSCSPISGHRSVSWYQQTPGQGLQFLFEYFSETQRNKGNFPGRFSGRQFSNSRSEMNVSTLELGDSALYLCASSLAGDTQYFGPGTRLTVL.

This clonotype appeared many times. The V and J genes are TRBV20-1 and TRBJ2-5; D unclear. V was cut by 4 bases and J by 7 bases, with 22 bases left in between. The germline V gene has CDR1 DFQATT and CDR2 SNEGSKA (reference sequence). The CDR3 extends over 15 amino acids. The CDR3 region is CSATPFDSGGWTQYF. For the CDR3, the DNA is TGCAGTGCTACGCCCTTCGACTCGGGTGGGTGGACCCAGTACTTC.

This clonotype was counted only a few times. A much larger clone differs by one base, so this may be a read error. The chain couples TRBV28 to TRBJ2-7, with TRBD1 as a possible D gene (5 bases). The CDR3 is 17 residues long. The ends were cut back, 3 bases at V and 2 bases at J, with 20 bases in the middle. CDR1 MDHEN and CDR2 SYDVKM come from the germline V gene. In nucleotides, the CDR3 is TGTGCCAGCAGTTTCCTCTCCCCGGACATGAGCCCCTACGAGCAGTACTTC. Its protein product is CASSFLSPDMSPYEQYF.